Reported below is one TCR beta chain. This sample also contains other DNA sequences that code for the same CDR3. The data are from a study of blood T cell repertoires in COVID-19. Authors' data handling: Using reference gene primer amplification, nucleated cell counts were estimated. Clones were sequenced by immunoSEQ multiplex PCR, and TCRdb holds only the in-frame ones, with some missing. For V, J and clone size, that table is used; D and trimming come from the DNA. The data show more than 110,000 clones, over 65% seen once. CDR3 length: 16 residues. V shed 0 bases and J shed 2 bases, with 12 bases lying between them. Germline CDR1 reads SGHNT; CDR2 reads YYREEE (reference sequence).

The sample taken for sequencing was PBMCs or T cells enriched from blood (not recorded which). The rearrangement links TRBV5-4 to TRBJ2-1; D perhaps matches TRBD1 (6 bases). The sequence was collected from a woman between 50 and 59 years old who had recovered from COVID-19. The CDR3 sequence: CASSLGGGGAYNEQFF. The CDR3, as DNA: TGTGCCAGCAGCTTGGGTGGGGGCGGAGCCTACAATGAGCAGTTCTTC.